Following are 32 T cell receptor beta chains from one sample sequenced in a study of identical twins. Via MiXCR, TCRdb re-called the 5' RACE reads, giving one row per CDR3 protein. This sample carries 1.5 million or so distinct CDR3 sequences, about 31% of them seen once, and the ten largest clones take less than 0.35%. Sequencing input: cord blood. These receptors all come from a newborn girl in good health.

The table lists this clonotype with many counts. This rearrangement joins TRBV28 to TRBJ1-5; 7 nucleotides line up with TRBD1. With 0 bases clipped from V and 1 base from J, the junction kept 6 bases outside the gene matches. Germline V lookup: CDR1 MDHEN, CDR2 SYDVKM. The length of the CDR3 is 17 residues. The CDR3: CASSLWYRGGSNQPQHF. The CDR3 DNA reads as TGTGCCAGCAGTTTATGGTACAGGGGAGGGAGCAATCAGCCCCAGCATTTT.

The chain uses TRBV6-1 and TRBJ2-7; 7 nucleotides align to TRBD1. The CDR3 has 14 residues. Germline lookup yields CDR1 MNHNS and CDR2 SASEGT. The V gene end was trimmed by 1 base and the J gene end by 3 bases; junction bases not matched to a gene: 3. The CDR3 spells CASSEVAGGYEQYF. CDR3 DNA sequence: TGTGCCAGCAGTGAAGTAGCAGGGGGCTACGAGCAGTACTTC.

The chain uses TRBV2 and TRBJ2-5, with TRBD2 matching over 12 bases. Germline CDR1 and CDR2: SNHLY and FYNNEI. V shed 7 bases and J 4 bases; nucleotides not matched to a gene: 7. This CDR3 is built from 15 residues. CDR3 sequence (DNA): TGTGCCAGCAAGGCACTAGCGGGAGGCGGAGAGACCCAGTACTTC. Amino acid sequence: CASKALAGGGETQYF.

The V call is TRBV12-5, the J call TRBJ1-1; D unresolved. The V end was cut by 7 bases, the J end by 1 base, with 7 bases between. The CDR3 is 12 residues long. The germline gives CDR1 LGHNT, CDR2 FRNRAP. The CDR3 loop is CASALGNTEAFF. DNA of the CDR3: TGTGCTAGTGCCCTCGGGAACACTGAAGCTTTCTTT.

This clonotype has at least ten counts. CDR3 sequence: CSVEWRYEQFF. As DNA, the CDR3 is TGCAGCGTTGAATGGCGATATGAGCAGTTCTTC. The chain combines TRBV29-1 with TRBJ2-1; D is unclear. V was pared by 2 bases and J by 8 bases, with 7 bases between. Germline V gene sequence: CDR1 SQVTM, CDR2 ANQGSEA. The CDR3 covers 11 residues.

This clonotype turned up a few times. The J gene is TRBJ2-3, the V gene TRBV12-3 or TRBV12-4; TRBD2 matches at 9 bases. The CDR3 is made up of 15 amino acids. V was clipped by 8 bases and J by 0 bases; unmatched bases: 6. The CDR3 bases are TGTGCCAGCGGCCTAGCGGGGCGGAGCACAGATACGCAGTATTTT. Amino acid sequence: CASGLAGRSTDTQYF.

The chain combines TRBV9 with TRBJ2-1, with D possibly being TRBD2 (7 bases). The germline V gene encodes CDR1 SGDLS and CDR2 YYNGEE. There are 15 residues in the CDR3. Trimming pared 0 bases from V and 6 bases from J, leaving 13 bases between. The CDR3 spells CASSVAEGGANEQFF. Here the CDR3 DNA reads TGTGCCAGCAGCGTAGCTGAGGGGGGGGCCAATGAGCAGTTCTTC.

The chain links TRBV20-1 to TRBJ1-2; D is undetermined. The V end lost 7 bases, the J end lost 4 bases, and 13 bases lay between the germline ends. Germline values: CDR1 DFQATT, CDR2 SNEGSKA (reference sequence). The CDR3 runs 12 residues. DNA of the CDR3: TGCAGTGGACCGGGCAGTTCCTATGGCTACACCTTC. Translated, it gives CSGPGSSYGYTF.

The chain uses TRBV14 and TRBJ2-3; D may be TRBD2 (7 bases). V was pared by 3 bases and J by 3 bases, with 19 bases between. The CDR3 is made up of 17 amino acids. Germline V gene sequence: CDR1 SGHDN, CDR2 FVKESK. CDR3 coding DNA: TGTGCCAGCAGCCACACCCGCGGGGGCGCGGGAACAGATACGCAGTATTTT. Its protein is CASSHTRGGAGTDTQYF.

This clonotype showed up just a few times. The chain uses TRBV20-1 and TRBJ2-7; 7 nucleotides agree with TRBD1. CDR3 size: 13 residues. CDR1 and CDR2 from the germline V gene are DFQATT and SNEGSKA (reference sequence). Germline trimming cut 1 base from V and 6 bases from J; bases unmatched to any gene: 6. CDR3 nucleotides: TGCAGTGCTAGAGGGACAGGCCCACCCGAGCAGTACTTC. It is translated as CSARGTGPPEQYF.

A note on this clonotype: The junction and the germline gene differ at one end; a read error may be behind it. The V call is TRBV12-3 or TRBV12-4, the J call TRBJ1-5, with D possibly matching TRBD1 (6 bases). This CDR3 comprises 15 residues. In DNA, the CDR3 is TGTGCCAGCAGCCCCCGCCCGGGGGGCAATCCGCCCCAGCATTTT. Protein product: CASSPRPGGNPPQHF.

The chain joins TRBV7-2 to TRBJ1-1; 7 bases are shared with TRBD1. This CDR3 has 14 residues. CDR1 and CDR2 (germline): SGHTA, FQGNSA. J gave up 4 bases and V 4 bases, and 6 bases lay outside the gene matches. CDR3 nucleotides: TGTGCCAGCAGCTCAATGCAGGGGGGCACTGAAGCTTTCTTT. Residues: CASSSMQGGTEAFF. Full variable domain (remainder filled in from reference TRBV7-2 and TRBJ1-1): GAGVSQSPSNKVTEKGKDVELRCDPISGHTALYWYRQSLGQGLEFLIYFQGNSAPDKSGLPSDRFSAERTGGSVSTLTIQRTQQEDSAVYLCASSSMQGGTEAFFGQGTRLTVV.

This clonotype appeared many times. V gene TRBV18 combines with J gene TRBJ2-1; 9 nucleotides match TRBD1. V was pared by 3 bases and J by 1 base, with 4 bases of the junction left unmatched. This CDR3 comprises 16 residues. Germline CDR1 KGHSH, CDR2 LQKENI. The CDR3 sequence is CASSPSGTGSYNEQFF. The CDR3 region has the DNA TGTGCCAGCTCACCGTCCGGGACAGGGTCCTACAATGAGCAGTTCTTC. The full variable domain, completed using reference TRBV18 and TRBJ2-1, is NAGVMQNPRHLVRRRGQEARLRCSPMKGHSHVYWYRQLPEEGLKFMVYLQKENIIDESGMPKERFSAEFPKEGPSILRIQQVVRGDSAAYFCASSPSGTGSYNEQFFGPGTRLTVL.

This clonotype showed up just a few times. This chain links TRBV29-1 with TRBJ1-1, with D maybe TRBD1 (6 bases). The CDR3 spans 12 residues. Germline V gene lookup returns CDR1 SQVTM and CDR2 ANQGSEA. V was clipped by 7 bases and J by 6 bases, with 15 bases between them. In DNA, the CDR3 is TGCAGCGCTACTCCCGGGGGCGCTGAAGCTTTCTTT. Translated: CSATPGGAEAFF. Full variable domain (missing parts from reference TRBV29-1 and TRBJ1-1): SAVISQKPSRDICQRGTSLTIQCQVDSQVTMMFWYRQQPGQSLTLIATANQGSEATYESGFVIDKFPISRPNLTFSTLTVSNMSPEDSSIYLCSATPGGAEAFFGQGTRLTVV.

V and J are TRBV27 and TRBJ2-7; TRBD1 is a possible D gene (6 bases). Germline V gene sequence: CDR1 MNHEY, CDR2 SMNVEV (reference sequence). This CDR3 has 16 residues. The V gene lost 1 base and the J gene lost 5 bases, with 18 bases spanning the gap. The CDR3 bases are TGTGCCAGCAGTTTATTGGGGGTATCTGGGGGCCACGAGCAGTACTTC. It encodes CASSLLGVSGGHEQYF.

The rearrangement links TRBV20-1 to TRBJ2-4; perhaps TRBD1 as D (6 bases). V lost 1 base, J lost 0 bases, and 13 bases lay in between. There are 16 residues in the CDR3. Germline CDR1 reads DFQATT; CDR2 reads SNEGSKA (reference sequence). The CDR3 region has the DNA TGCAGTGCTAGAGGAGGGGGTGCCTTAGCCAAAAACATTCAGTACTTC. Its protein is CSARGGGALAKNIQYF.

This clonotype appeared many times. The rearrangement uses TRBV4-2 and TRBJ2-3; 10 bases match TRBD2. With 3 bases clipped from V and 1 base from J, the junction kept 7 bases outside the gene matches. The CDR3 contains 17 residues. Germline lookup yields CDR1 LGHNA and CDR2 YNFKEQ. The CDR3 protein is CASSQITGTSGTDTQYF. CDR3 DNA: TGTGCCAGCAGCCAGATCACCGGGACTAGCGGCACAGATACGCAGTATTTT.

This clonotype was seen more than once but under ten times. V usage is TRBV4-1 and J usage is TRBJ2-7, with TRBD2 matching over 12 bases. J was trimmed by 3 bases and V by 3 bases; bases with no gene match: 3. This CDR3 comprises 15 residues. Germline V lookup: CDR1 MGHRA, CDR2 YSYEKL. The CDR3 loop reads CASSHRTSGVYEQYF. CDR3 nucleotides: TGCGCCAGCAGCCACAGGACTAGCGGGGTCTACGAGCAGTACTTC.

This clonotype turned up a few times. V usage is TRBV20-1 and J usage is TRBJ2-3; 9 nucleotides match TRBD1. The CDR3 spans 15 residues. Germline CDR1 DFQATT, CDR2 SNEGSKA (reference sequence). V lost 5 bases to trimming and J lost 0 bases; unmatched junction nucleotides: 6. CDR3 protein: CSAWGTGRSTDTQYF. In DNA form, the CDR3 reads TGCAGTGCTTGGGGGACAGGGAGAAGCACAGATACGCAGTATTTT.

This clonotype was found a few times. The chain has TRBV7-9 and TRBJ1-2; TRBD1 might be the D (6 bases). Germline V gene sequence: CDR1 SEHNR, CDR2 FQNEAQ (reference sequence). There are 14 residues in the CDR3. V shed 1 base and J shed 7 bases, with 13 bases lying between them. As DNA, the CDR3 is TGTGCCAGCAGCTTAGTAACAGGGCCTGCTGGCTACACCTTC. Translating gives CASSLVTGPAGYTF.

This rearrangement joins TRBV5-1 to TRBJ2-1, with D possibly matching TRBD1 (6 bases). The CDR3 has 14 residues. The germline V and J ends were trimmed by 4 bases and 7 bases, with 15 bases remaining between them. From germline, CDR1 is SGHRS and CDR2 YFSETQ. Written as DNA, the CDR3 is TGCGCCAGCAGCCCCGGGACACTTTGGAATGAGCAGTTCTTC. Protein product: CASSPGTLWNEQFF.

This clonotype was seen only a few times. The CDR3 sequence is CASSPGTSVEQFF. CDR3 coding DNA: TGTGCCAGCTCACCCGGGACTAGCGTTGAGCAGTTCTTC. This rearrangement joins TRBV18 to TRBJ2-1; 10 nucleotides align to TRBD2. Germline-derived CDR1 and CDR2 are KGHSH and LQKENI. V trimming: 3 bases; J trimming: 9 bases; junction bases outside the gene matches: 2. The CDR3 is made up of 13 amino acids.

This clonotype was observed a handful of times. The V and J genes are TRBV6-1 and TRBJ2-3; D unresolved. Germline values: CDR1 MNHNS, CDR2 SASEGT. This CDR3 is built from 16 residues. V was cut by 4 bases and J by 0 bases, with 14 bases left in between. CDR3 sequence reads: CASSAVLTSSTDTQYF. The CDR3 nucleotides are TGTGCCAGCAGTGCCGTACTCACCTCTAGCACAGATACGCAGTATTTT.

CDR3 region: CASSPSGSLHNEQFF. DNA for the CDR3: TGTGCCAGCAGCCCTAGCGGGAGTCTCCACAATGAGCAGTTCTTC. V is TRBV7-2 and J is TRBJ2-1; 10 bases map to TRBD2. The CDR3 totals 15 residues. The germline gives CDR1 SGHTA, CDR2 FQGNSA. The trim removed 5 bases at V and 5 bases at J, leaving 6 bases unmatched.

This clonotype was seen many times. The chain is built from TRBV12-3 or TRBV12-4 and TRBJ2-7, with 8 positions matching TRBD1. The V and J ends lost 2 bases and 3 bases, in that order; junction bases with no gene match: 3. The CDR3 loop spans 14 amino acids. CDR3 region: CASSLSGTGYEQYF. CDR3 nucleotide sequence: TGTGCCAGCAGTTTATCCGGGACAGGCTACGAGCAGTACTTC.

This chain uses TRBV5-1 with TRBJ1-1; no definite D call. Germline CDR1 reads SGHRS; CDR2 reads YFSETQ. V was shortened by 4 bases and J by 0 bases, with 13 bases between the two germline ends. This CDR3 comprises 15 residues. In DNA, the CDR3 is TGCGCCAGCAGCGGAATAGGACCCATGAACACTGAAGCTTTCTTT. This encodes CASSGIGPMNTEAFF. The complete variable domain, with remaining parts taken from reference TRBV5-1 and TRBJ1-1, reads KAGVTQTPRYLIKTRGQQVTLSCSPISGHRSVSWYQQTPGQGLQFLFEYFSETQRNKGNFPGRFSGRQFSNSRSEMNVSTLELGDSALYLCASSGIGPMNTEAFFGQGTRLTVV.

The chain couples TRBV4-2 to TRBJ2-4; no firm D call. Germline CDR1 LGHNA, CDR2 YNFKEQ. This CDR3 region has 16 residues. Deletions cut 2 bases from V and 0 bases from J, with 11 bases between. The CDR3 region has the DNA TGTGCCAGCAGCCAACATATGGTAATAGCCAAAAACATTCAGTACTTC. It codes for CASSQHMVIAKNIQYF.

This clonotype has more than one count but fewer than ten. CDR3 residues: CSVGSGAGDTQYF. Here the CDR3 DNA reads TGCAGCGTTGGGTCGGGAGCGGGGGATACGCAGTATTTT. This chain links TRBV29-1 with TRBJ2-3, with 7 bases lining up with TRBD2. Germline values: CDR1 SQVTM, CDR2 ANQGSEA. V lost 4 bases to trimming and J lost 6 bases; unmatched junction nucleotides: 7. This CDR3 has 13 residues.

The table lists this clonotype with a few counts. The chain carries TRBV6-6 and TRBJ1-5; the match to TRBD1 covers 7 bases. J lost 2 bases, V lost 6 bases, and 10 bases had no gene match. There are 16 residues in the CDR3. Germline CDR1 is MNHNY and CDR2 is SVGAGI (reference sequence). The CDR3: CASSLDREGGNQPQHF. The CDR3 region has the DNA TGTGCCAGCAGCCTCGACAGGGAGGGGGGCAATCAGCCCCAGCATTTT.

This clonotype was observed a few times. The V and J genes are TRBV28 and TRBJ1-1; 8 nucleotides agree with TRBD1. V shed 8 bases and J 0 bases; nucleotides not matched to a gene: 5. The germline V gene has CDR1 MDHEN and CDR2 SYDVKM. The CDR3 consists of 14 residues. CDR3 in DNA: TGTGCCAGCTGGGACAGGTTAATGAACACTGAAGCTTTCTTT. Translated: CASWDRLMNTEAFF.

This chain joins TRBV12-3 or TRBV12-4 and TRBJ2-2, with unresolved D. The CDR3 loop spans 15 amino acids. Trimming removed 0 bases from V and 5 bases from J, with 10 bases in between. The DNA of the CDR3 is TGTGCCAGCAGTTTAGCGTGCAGCAGGACCGGGGAGCTGTTTTTT. Translated: CASSLACSRTGELFF.

The chain has TRBV3-1 and TRBJ2-1, with TRBD2 matching 7 bases. The germline CDR1 and CDR2 sequences are LGHDT and YNNKEL (reference sequence). The CDR3 is 16 amino acids. Unmatched junction bases numbered 8, after V lost 2 bases and J lost 4 bases. The CDR3: CASSQLPSGLYNEQFF. CDR3 bases: TGTGCCAGCAGCCAACTCCCTAGCGGCTTATACAATGAGCAGTTCTTC.